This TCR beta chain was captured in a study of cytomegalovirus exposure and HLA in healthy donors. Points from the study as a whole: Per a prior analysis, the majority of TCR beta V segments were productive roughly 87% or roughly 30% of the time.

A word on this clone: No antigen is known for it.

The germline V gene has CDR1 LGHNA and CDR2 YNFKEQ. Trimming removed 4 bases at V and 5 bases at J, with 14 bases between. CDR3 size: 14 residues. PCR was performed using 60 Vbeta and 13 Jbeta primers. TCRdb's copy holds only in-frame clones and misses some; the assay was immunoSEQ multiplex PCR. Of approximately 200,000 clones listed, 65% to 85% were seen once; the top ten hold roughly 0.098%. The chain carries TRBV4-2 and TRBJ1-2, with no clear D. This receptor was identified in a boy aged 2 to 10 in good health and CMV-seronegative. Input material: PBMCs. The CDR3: CASSRGREGYGYTF. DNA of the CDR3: TGTGCCAGCAGCCGAGGACGGGAGGGATATGGCTACACCTTC.